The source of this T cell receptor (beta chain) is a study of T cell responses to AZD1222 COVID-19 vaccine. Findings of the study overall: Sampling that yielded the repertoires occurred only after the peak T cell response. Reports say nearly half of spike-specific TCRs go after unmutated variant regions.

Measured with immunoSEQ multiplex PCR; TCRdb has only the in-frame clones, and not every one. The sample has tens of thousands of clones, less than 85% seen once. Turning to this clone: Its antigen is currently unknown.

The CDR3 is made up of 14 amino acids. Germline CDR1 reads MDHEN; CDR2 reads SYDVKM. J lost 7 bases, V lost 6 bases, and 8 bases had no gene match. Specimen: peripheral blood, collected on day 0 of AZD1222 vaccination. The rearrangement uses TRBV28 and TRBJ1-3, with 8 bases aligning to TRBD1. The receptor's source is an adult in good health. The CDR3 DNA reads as TGTGCCAGCAGGTCGGCAGGGGGCAGGAACACCATATATTTT. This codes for CASRSAGGRNTIYF.